The 8 T cell receptor beta chains below come from one sample, sequenced in a study of memory CD4+ T cells and cytomegalovirus serostatus. The table came from immunoSEQ multiplex PCR; TCRdb's copy has only in-frame clones and leaves some out. The top ten clones hold roughly 0.76% of a sample with fewer than 40,000 clones, approximately 78% of them seen once. The sort gate was single viable CD3+CD4+CD8-CD45RO+ cells for memory CD4+ T cells. Source material: memory CD4+ T cells from blood. Every receptor here comes from an adult in good health and CMV-seronegative.

Only a few counts were recorded for this clone. The chain combines TRBV6-6 with TRBJ1-2; tentative D call: TRBD1 (5 bases). The CDR3 runs to 13 residues. Trimming cost V 10 bases and J 4 bases, with 16 bases left between them. The germline gives CDR1 MNHNY, CDR2 SVGAGI (reference sequence). CDR3 loop: CATSGGNGYGYTF. The CDR3 region has the DNA TGTGCCACCTCCGGGGGTAATGGCTATGGCTACACCTTC.

This chain links TRBV19 with TRBJ1-1; 9 nucleotides line up with TRBD1. The CDR3 length is 16 residues. The germline V gene encodes CDR1 LNHDA and CDR2 SQIVND (reference sequence). Trimming at V came to 8 bases and at J to 3 bases, leaving 13 bases not matched to a gene. CDR3 sequence reads: CASSPNRGQGYTEAFF. CDR3 DNA sequence: TGTGCCAGTTCACCCAATCGCGGACAGGGGTACACTGAAGCTTTCTTT.

This chain joins TRBV15 and TRBJ1-2; D is uncertain. V shed 0 bases and J shed 7 bases, with 15 bases lying between them. CDR3 size: 15 residues. Germline assignment: CDR1 LNHNV and CDR2 YYDKDF (reference sequence). DNA for the CDR3: TGTGCCACCAGCAGAGACCTGGGGAGCGAGGGTGGCTACACCTTC. It codes for CATSRDLGSEGGYTF.

This chain joins TRBV6-1 and TRBJ1-6, with unresolved D. The germline V gene encodes CDR1 MNHNS and CDR2 SASEGT. The V and J ends lost 0 bases and 9 bases respectively, with 6 bases between them. The CDR3 contains 13 residues. CDR3 amino acids: CASSEALSSPLHF. Written as DNA, the CDR3 is TGTGCCAGCAGTGAAGCGCTCAGTTCACCCCTCCACTTT.

This chain uses TRBV28 with TRBJ1-6; D ambiguous. V shed 4 bases and J shed 7 bases, with 5 bases lying between them. This CDR3 has 12 residues. Germline CDR1 is MDHEN and CDR2 is SYDVKM. The CDR3 DNA reads TGTGCCAGCAGTTCATTAAATTCACCCCTCCACTTT. This gives the protein CASSSLNSPLHF.

Concerning this clone: Compared with germline, one end of the junction differs, possibly owing to a read error. The chain combines TRBV6-6 with TRBJ1-1; D ambiguous. Germline V gene sequence: CDR1 MNHNY, CDR2 SVGAGI (reference sequence). CDR3 size: 15 residues. This CDR3 is CASSYWRSMNTEAFF. DNA of the CDR3: TGTGCCAGCAGCTACTGGAGGTCAATGAACACTGAAGCTTTCTTT.

The V call is TRBV27, the J call TRBJ1-2; 8 bases align to TRBD1. The V segment lost 8 bases and the J segment 4 bases; nucleotides outside the gene matches: 9. The CDR3 sequence is 14 residues long. Germline V CDR1 and CDR2: MNHEY, SMNVEV (reference sequence). The CDR3 is CASRRGRLGYGYTF. In DNA, the CDR3 is TGTGCCAGCCGCAGGGGGCGCCTCGGCTATGGCTACACCTTC.

V and J are TRBV5-1 and TRBJ2-7; D tentatively fits TRBD1 or TRBD2 (5 bases each). The CDR3 extends over 15 amino acids. CDR1 SGHRS and CDR2 YFSETQ come from the germline V gene. V was trimmed by 0 bases and J by 6 bases, leaving 16 bases between them. In nucleotides, the CDR3 is TGCGCCAGCAGCTTGGGGGACCAGAGGGGAGTCGAGCAGTACTTC. Translation gives CASSLGDQRGVEQYF.